The entry that follows covers one T cell receptor (beta chain) sequence. This clone's antigen is unknown. One base away there is no much larger clone; base qualities are not given. Each collaborating institution followed its own protocols to collect whole blood in K2EDTA tubes. For TCRbeta analysis, collaborators shipped samples in one of three forms: frozen whole blood, isolated PBMCs, or DNA extracted from either of those sample types. These data come from a study of blood T cell repertoires in COVID-19 (TCRdb year 2020). About the investigation overall: The collaborator samples originated in the United States, Italy and Spain and spanned the acute and convalescent phases of COVID-19. Nearly every sample came with metadata listing a de-identified subject ID, COVID-19 status, age in years and sex. The samples were drawn from two sources: the first 160 participants of the ongoing ImmuneRACE study, and 1,254 subjects contributed by 6 global collaborators. The prospective study material was composed of cDNA or gDNA derived from T cells, B-cell-depleted T cells, or PBMCs. HLA class I and class II types, where available, came from metadata supplied by the sample provider rather than from assay-based typing. Subjects who had been exposed to COVID-19, were actively infected with it, or had recovered from it provided the deeply sampled blood TCRbeta repertoires that made up the dataset. The repertoires were made available in a free public database intended to serve as a resource for research on the immune response to SARS-CoV-2.

TCRbeta CDR3 regions were amplified from genomic DNA using the immunoSEQ Assay, a bias-controlled multiplex PCR. In the paper's pipeline: The number of nucleated cells in each sample was estimated from the amplification of reference gene primers within the assay. To quantify the absolute abundance of each unique TCRbeta CDR3 rearrangement, sequence reads were collapsed and filtered. Productive Simpson clonality was computed per sample as the square root of Simpson's diversity index over productive rearrangements. This immuneACCESS table, as held by TCRdb, lists in-frame sequences with V and J called but not all clones. Of the missing ones, under half trace to an unresolved V gene in checked studies; the others have no known cause. V, J and clone size are taken as reported in that table, and D and trimming were inferred from the DNA itself. This sample comprises about 230,000 clones, roughly 88% of them detected only once. The ten most abundant clones make up around 25% of the sample.

The CDR3 starts with the cysteine, ends with the phenylalanine, and has 15 residues. Kept here is only the CDR3 DNA, which spans 45 bases and is read in frame from base 1. Unmatched junction bases come to 4, with V trimmed by 4 bases and J by 3 bases. According to the germline V gene, CDR1 reads KGHSH and CDR2 reads LQKENI. Study-wide findings and limitations: How much clinical and demographic metadata was included differed by source and by participant, and the metadata was provided uncurated.

The source of this sequence is a man aged 35 to 55 with acute or convalescent COVID-19. The sample consisted of peripheral blood. The chain is made from TRBV18 and TRBJ2-2; a stretch of 8 junction bases matches TRBD1. At the DNA level, the sequence is TGTGCCAGCTCACGGACAGGGTCGGACACCGGGGAGCTGTTTTTT. Its translation reads: CASSRTGSDTGELFF.